A single sample is the source of the 5 T cell receptor beta chains below, sequenced in a study of blood T cell repertoires in COVID-19. Some clones are missing from TCRdb's copy, which holds only in-frame ones; the method was immunoSEQ multiplex PCR. The sample carries 120,000 to 150,000 clones, 85% to 90% recorded once. The sequenced material came from peripheral blood. Receptor source: an elderly woman with acute or convalescent COVID-19.

The chain has TRBV19 and TRBJ1-3; TRBD1 aligns across 8 bases. Germline V gives CDR1 LNHDA, CDR2 SQIVND (reference sequence). Germline trimming cut 4 bases from V and 3 bases from J; bases unmatched to any gene: 8. This CDR3 contains 16 residues. Written as DNA, the CDR3 is TGTGCCAGTAGTACCTACGGACAGGGAAGTGGAAACACCATATATTTT. Its translation is CASSTYGQGSGNTIYF. The complete variable domain, with remaining parts taken from reference TRBV19 and TRBJ1-3, reads DGGITQSPKYLFRKEGQNVTLSCEQNLNHDAMYWYRQDPGQGLRLIYYSQIVNDFQKGDIAEGYSVSREKKESFPLTVTSAQKNPTAFYLCASSTYGQGSGNTIYFGEGSWLTVV.

V is TRBV5-1 and J is TRBJ2-7; 7 bases fit TRBD1. CDR1 is SGHRS, CDR2 YFSETQ, per germline. With V trimmed by 1 base and J by 2 bases, 3 bases remained unmatched. The CDR3 runs 14 residues. The CDR3 DNA follows: TGCGCCAGCAGCTTGCGACAGGGACCCTACGAGCAGTACTTC. This encodes CASSLRQGPYEQYF.

This rearrangement joins TRBV6-2 or TRBV6-3 to TRBJ2-1; 7 nucleotides agree with TRBD2. V shed 6 bases, J shed 4 bases, and the junction held 6 bases outside the gene matches. Germline CDR1 reads MNHEY; CDR2 reads SVGEGT. There are 14 residues in the CDR3. The CDR3 reads CASSLVGGYNEQFF. The DNA of the CDR3 is TGTGCCAGCAGCCTCGTGGGAGGGTACAATGAGCAGTTCTTC.

The V call is TRBV3-1 (or the pseudogene TRBV3-2), the J call TRBJ1-4; D is uncertain. The ends were cut back, 4 bases at V and 5 bases at J, with 14 bases in the middle. The CDR3 runs 15 residues. Germline V gene sequence: CDR1 LGHDT, CDR2 YNNKEL (reference sequence). The CDR3 is CASSLTLTSNEKLFF. In DNA form, the CDR3 reads TGTGCCAGCAGCCTAACGTTGACTTCGAATGAAAAACTGTTTTTT.

The rearrangement joins TRBV5-1 to TRBJ2-5; D is undetermined. The V end was cut by 2 bases, the J end by 0 bases, with 11 bases between. The CDR3 consists of 15 residues. CDR1 is SGHRS and CDR2 is YFSETQ in the germline V gene. The CDR3 DNA reads as TGCGCCAGCAGCTTAAACTACCGAAACCAAGAGACCCAGTACTTC. This codes for CASSLNYRNQETQYF. The full variable domain, in which reference TRBV5-1 and TRBJ2-5 provide the parts outside the CDR3, is KAGVTQTPRYLIKTRGQQVTLSCSPISGHRSVSWYQQTPGQGLQFLFEYFSETQRNKGNFPGRFSGRQFSNSRSEMNVSTLELGDSALYLCASSLNYRNQETQYFGPGTRLLVL.